One sample yielded the 24 T cell receptor beta chains listed below, sequenced in a study of OX40 agonist ivuxolimab in advanced cancers. Only in-frame clones appear in the TCRdb table, and some are missing; sequencing was by immunoSEQ multiplex PCR. This sample has some 77,000 clones, with roughly 91% found just once. Sequencing used CD4+ or CD8+ T cells sorted from blood, obtained in a trial of the OX40 agonist ivuxolimab. These receptors all stem from an adult with an advanced solid tumor such as melanoma, head and neck, liver or kidney cancer.

The V call is TRBV28, the J call TRBJ2-5, with D perhaps given as TRBD1 or TRBD2 (5 bases each). With 6 bases removed from V and 2 bases from J, the gap between germline ends came to 13 bases. The CDR3 totals 14 residues. CDR1 and CDR2 from the germline V gene are MDHEN and SYDVKM. The CDR3 is CASSLPRGQETQYF. CDR3 coding DNA: TGTGCCAGCAGCCTGCCGAGGGGTCAAGAGACCCAGTACTTC.

The rearrangement links TRBV27 to TRBJ2-3; TRBD2 aligns across 10 bases. With V trimmed by 2 bases and J by 8 bases, 10 bases remained unmatched. The germline V gene has CDR1 MNHEY and CDR2 SMNVEV (reference sequence). This CDR3 has 16 residues. CDR3 amino acids: CASSLTRPSGSGTQYF. In nucleotides, the CDR3 is TGTGCCAGCAGTTTAACCCGGCCTAGCGGGAGTGGTACGCAGTATTTT.

This sequence joins TRBV14 and TRBJ2-1, with D unclear. The CDR3 contains 14 residues. With 0 bases removed from V and 9 bases from J, the gap between germline ends came to 12 bases. Looked up from germline, CDR1 is SGHDN and CDR2 is FVKESK. The CDR3 here is CASSQENRLSEQFF. The CDR3 DNA is TGTGCCAGCAGCCAAGAAAACCGTCTTAGTGAGCAGTTCTTC.

The CDR3 region is CASSPQKVDTQTDGYTF. In nucleotides, the CDR3 is TGTGCCAGCAGCCCCCAAAAGGTGGATACCCAAACTGATGGCTACACCTTC. The genes are TRBV21-1 and TRBJ1-2. TRBV21-1 is a recognized pseudogene. CDR3 size: 17 residues.

V is TRBV30 and J is TRBJ2-1, with 7 bases identical to TRBD2. The CDR3 extends over 14 amino acids. V lost 1 base, J lost 3 bases, and 3 bases stayed unmatched. CDR1 is GTSNPN, CDR2 SVGIG, per germline (reference sequence). Here the CDR3 reads CAWSALADYNEQFF. CDR3 DNA sequence: TGTGCCTGGAGTGCCCTAGCGGACTACAATGAGCAGTTCTTC.

J is TRBJ2-7 and V is TRBV6-5; D may be TRBD1 (5 bases). V dropped 6 bases and J dropped 0 bases, with 15 bases sitting between them. This CDR3 spans 15 amino acids. CDR1 and CDR2 from the germline V gene are MNHEY and SVGAGI. CDR3 sequence: CASSPMDTSSYEQYF. For the CDR3, the DNA is TGTGCCAGCAGCCCTATGGACACCAGCTCCTACGAGCAGTACTTC.

The chain carries TRBV9 and TRBJ2-2, with 9 bases that match TRBD2. Germline V lookup: CDR1 SGDLS, CDR2 YYNGEE. This CDR3 is 18 amino acids long. V was pared by 3 bases and J by 3 bases, with 12 bases of the junction left unmatched. In DNA form, the CDR3 reads TGTGCCAGCAGCGCCCCGGGGGGCGGGAGGGCCGACACCGGGGAGCTGTTTTTT. Translating gives CASSAPGGGRADTGELFF.

This clone turned up a few times. This rearrangement joins TRBV5-6 to TRBJ1-6; TRBD1 might be the D (5 bases). The CDR3 sequence is 14 residues long. Germline-derived CDR1 and CDR2 are SGHDT and YYEEEE. V was clipped by 3 bases and J by 10 bases, with 14 bases between them. DNA for the CDR3: TGTGCCAGCAGCTCCCCCGGGGGTTGGTCACCCCTCCACTTT. The encoded protein is CASSSPGGWSPLHF.

The chain uses TRBV19 and TRBJ2-7, with TRBD1 as a possible D gene (6 bases). The V end was cut by 6 bases, the J end by 0 bases, with 12 bases between. Germline V gives CDR1 LNHDA, CDR2 SQIVND (reference sequence). CDR3 size: 14 residues. The CDR3 DNA sequence: TGTGCCAGTAGCGCTCGGGACAACTCCTACGAGCAGTACTTC. Translating it yields CASSARDNSYEQYF. Full variable domain (outside the CDR3, taken from reference TRBV19 and TRBJ2-7): DGGITQSPKYLFRKEGQNVTLSCEQNLNHDAMYWYRQDPGQGLRLIYYSQIVNDFQKGDIAEGYSVSREKKESFPLTVTSAQKNPTAFYLCASSARDNSYEQYFGPGTRLTVT.

The chain links TRBV5-5 to TRBJ2-6; the match to TRBD1 covers 7 bases. From germline, CDR1 is SGHKS and CDR2 YYEKEE (reference sequence). The CDR3 covers 20 residues. J gave up 0 bases and V 5 bases, and 17 bases lay outside the gene matches. The CDR3 here is CASSSLSTDRLSSGANVLTF. The CDR3 DNA follows: TGTGCCAGCAGTTCGCTCTCGACGGACAGGTTAAGCTCTGGGGCCAACGTCCTGACTTTC.

V is TRBV5-1 and J is TRBJ2-1; unclear D gene. From germline, CDR1 is SGHRS and CDR2 YFSETQ. Trimming removed 1 base from V and 3 bases from J, with 20 bases in between. This CDR3 region has 18 residues. CDR3 loop: CASSLTYQVTINYNEQFF. Written as DNA, the CDR3 is TGCGCCAGCAGCTTGACCTACCAGGTAACTATAAACTACAATGAGCAGTTCTTC.

CDR3 in amino acids: CASSLGFRNQPQHF. CDR3 DNA sequence: TGTGCCAGCAGCTTGGGATTCCGCAATCAGCCCCAGCATTTT. The chain employs TRBV5-6 and TRBJ1-5; D is ambiguous. Germline V CDR1 and CDR2: SGHDT, YYEEEE. The CDR3 has 14 residues. V shed 0 bases and J shed 2 bases, with 6 bases lying between them. Complete variable domain (other parts from reference TRBV5-6 and TRBJ1-5): DAGVTQSPTHLIKTRGQQVTLRCSPKSGHDTVSWYQQALGQGPQFIFQYYEEEERQRGNFPDRFSGHQFPNYSSELNVNALLLGDSALYLCASSLGFRNQPQHFGDGTRLSIL.

This chain uses TRBV27 with TRBJ2-1, with a tentative D call TRBD1 (5 bases). This CDR3 comprises 16 residues. The germline CDR1 and CDR2 sequences are MNHEY and SMNVEV (reference sequence). Trimming pared 2 bases from V and 1 base from J, leaving 12 bases between. This CDR3 is CASSLGRRVSYNEQFF. As DNA, the CDR3 is TGTGCCAGCAGTTTAGGGCGCAGGGTTTCCTACAATGAGCAGTTCTTC.

The chain combines TRBV28 with TRBJ2-2; a possible D gene is TRBD1 (6 bases). Germline CDR1 and CDR2: MDHEN and SYDVKM. Trimming removed 3 bases from V and 1 base from J, with 12 bases in between. This CDR3 contains 16 residues. DNA for the CDR3: TGTGCCAGCAGTTTTTTGGCGACAGGGAACACCGGGGAGCTGTTTTTT. Translating gives CASSFLATGNTGELFF.

The chain recombines TRBV7-3 with TRBJ2-2; D remains unclear. The CDR3 totals 17 residues. Trimming took off 6 bases at V and 2 bases at J, with 19 bases between the two ends. Germline CDR1 reads SGHTA; CDR2 reads FQGTGA. CDR3 DNA: TGTGCCAGCAGGGCTCCCGGAGCACAAACTAACACCGGGGAGCTGTTTTTT. It encodes CASRAPGAQTNTGELFF.

This rearrangement joins TRBV7-6 to TRBJ1-3, with a possible D match to TRBD1 (6 bases). V lost 3 bases, J lost 4 bases, and 19 bases lay in between. The CDR3 is 17 amino acids. Germline V gene sequence: CDR1 SGHVS, CDR2 FNYEAQ. CDR3 coding DNA: TGTGCCAGCAGCTTGTCCCCTGGGACAACGCGGGGAAACACCATATATTTT. Translating it yields CASSLSPGTTRGNTIYF.

This clone was recorded once. V and J are TRBV28 and TRBJ1-1; D is possibly TRBD1 (5 bases). This CDR3 has 15 amino acids. Germline values: CDR1 MDHEN, CDR2 SYDVKM. V was shortened by 7 bases and J by 1 base, with 16 bases between the two germline ends. CDR3 bases: TGTGCCAGCATTGATACAACTGGGGCGAACACTGAAGCTTTCTTT. Amino acid sequence: CASIDTTGANTEAFF. Full variable domain (remainder filled in from reference TRBV28 and TRBJ1-1): DVKVTQSSRYLVKRTGEKVFLECVQDMDHENMFWYRQDPGLGLRLIYFSYDVKMKEKGDIPEGYSVSREKKERFSLILESASTNQTSMYLCASIDTTGANTEAFFGQGTRLTVV.

The rearrangement links TRBV18 to TRBJ2-7; the D gene is possibly TRBD1 (5 bases). With 1 base removed from V and 0 bases from J, the gap between germline ends came to 7 bases. The CDR3 runs 14 residues. CDR1 and CDR2 from the germline V gene are KGHSH and LQKENI. The CDR3 is CASSPRRDSYEQYF. The DNA of the CDR3 is TGTGCCAGCTCACCACGCAGGGACTCCTACGAGCAGTACTTC.

The genes are TRBV19 and TRBJ1-5; TRBD1 might be the D (5 bases). CDR3 size: 16 residues. Germline V gene lookup returns CDR1 LNHDA and CDR2 SQIVND (reference sequence). Trimming took 4 bases from V and 2 from J, leaving 15 bases between them. The CDR3 sequence: CASSKGIREGNQPQHF. The DNA of the CDR3 is TGTGCCAGTAGTAAGGGGATCAGGGAAGGCAATCAGCCCCAGCATTTT.

The chain has TRBV28 and TRBJ2-1; perhaps TRBD1 as D (5 bases). This CDR3 is built from 15 residues. V was pared by 4 bases and J by 0 bases, with 10 bases between. The germline gives CDR1 MDHEN, CDR2 SYDVKM. This chain's CDR3 is CASSSRQFSYNEQFF. The CDR3 coding sequence is TGTGCCAGCAGTTCCAGACAGTTCTCCTACAATGAGCAGTTCTTC.

This sequence joins TRBV14 and TRBJ2-2, with D possibly matching TRBD1 (6 bases). Looked up from germline, CDR1 is SGHDN and CDR2 is FVKESK. The length of the CDR3 is 17 residues. Trimming took 3 bases from V and 1 from J, leaving 15 bases between them. For the CDR3, the DNA is TGTGCCAGCAGCCAGGCCCGGGACACCTTGAACACCGGGGAGCTGTTTTTT. It encodes CASSQARDTLNTGELFF.

This clone was counted only a few times. The rearrangement uses TRBV7-7 and TRBJ2-1; TRBD1 matches at 9 bases. The CDR3 is made up of 14 amino acids. Germline V gene lookup returns CDR1 SSHAT and CDR2 FNYEAQ (reference sequence). Trimming at V came to 8 bases and at J to 2 bases, leaving 4 bases not matched to a gene. CDR3 protein: CASGTGGAYNEQFF. The CDR3 nucleotides are TGTGCCAGCGGTACAGGGGGCGCCTACAATGAGCAGTTCTTC.

The rearrangement joins TRBV5-6 to TRBJ1-1, with D possibly matching TRBD1 (5 bases). The CDR3 contains 14 residues. The V and J ends lost 0 bases and 5 bases respectively, with 11 bases between them. CDR1 and CDR2 from the germline V gene are SGHDT and YYEEEE. In DNA, the CDR3 is TGTGCCAGCAGCTTGGTGGGACCTACAACTGAAGCTTTCTTT. This codes for CASSLVGPTTEAFF.

This clone showed up just once. The J gene is TRBJ1-3, the V gene TRBV5-5; 11 nucleotides line up with TRBD1. With V trimmed by 4 bases and J by 2 bases, 14 bases remained unmatched. The CDR3 loop spans 19 amino acids. Germline V gene data show CDR1 as SGHKS and CDR2 as YYEKEE (reference sequence). This CDR3 reads CASSVTGTGGIGAGNTIYF. The CDR3 DNA reads TGTGCCAGCAGCGTTACCGGGACAGGGGGTATCGGAGCTGGAAACACCATATATTTT.